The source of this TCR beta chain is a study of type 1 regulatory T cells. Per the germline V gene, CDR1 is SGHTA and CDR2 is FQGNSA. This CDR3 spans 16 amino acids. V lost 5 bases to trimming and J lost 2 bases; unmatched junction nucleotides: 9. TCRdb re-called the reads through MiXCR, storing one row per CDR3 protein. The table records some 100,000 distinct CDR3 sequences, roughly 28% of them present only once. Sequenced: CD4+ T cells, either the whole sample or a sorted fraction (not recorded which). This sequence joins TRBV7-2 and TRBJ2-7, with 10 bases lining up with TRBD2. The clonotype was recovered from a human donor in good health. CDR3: CASSLVAGGGAYEQYF. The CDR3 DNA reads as TGTGCCAGCAGCCTAGTAGCGGGAGGAGGAGCCTACGAGCAGTACTTC.